This T cell receptor (beta chain) comes out of a study of CXCR3-negative and CXCR3-positive naive CD8 T cells (dated by TCRdb to about 2019). In the study overall: Roughly 150 million TRB reads were obtained in total, roughly 1.5 +/- 0.3 million reads per library. The TRBV-TRBJ cluster analysis covered naive subsets from about 5 donors and memory cells from 3 donors. Diversity and physicochemical repertoire analyses covered under twelve donors pooled from two independent experiments.

Each CD8+ T cell subset was flow-sorted in triplicate, and 250,000 to 350,000 cells per subset were placed directly into RLT lysis buffer. To exclude memory contaminants, naive CD8+ T cells were stringently defined as CD45RO-CCR7+CD27+CD95-. Standard density gradient centrifugation was used to isolate peripheral blood mononuclear cells from buffy coats. Naive CXCR3-negative and CXCR3-positive CD8+ T cells were flow-sorted using a FACSAria III. An RNeasy Mini Kit was used to extract total RNA from the sorted cells. Broad study findings and their caveats: Surface CD5, linked to self-reactivity in mice, was comparable between naive subsets; TCR interaction strength was therefore also inferred from TRB CDR3 physicochemical properties. TRBV-TRBJ usage was similar between naive CXCR3-negative and CXCR3-positive cells from the same donor, while memory cells showed distinct patterns. TRB CDR3s from CXCR3-positive naive cells showed higher hydrophobicity (lower Kidera factor 4), lower energy, and higher strength and volume indices than CXCR3-negative naive cells. Freshly isolated PBMCs were used for most assays because CXCR3 expression partially decreased after cryopreservation. Both naive subsets had comparably high repertoire diversity, while memory CD8+ T cells had much lower repertoire diversity.

Instrument on record: NextSeq 550. The Human TCR Profiling Kit (MiLaboratory) was used to prepare UMI-labeled 5' RACE TRB cDNA libraries. cDNA synthesis used the entire amount of extracted RNA, and PCR amplification then used the entire amount of cDNA produced. The libraries were made side by side, with each library going through the same number of PCR cycles. For the original study's pipeline: With a minimum of two reads required per UMI, MIGEC and MiXCR pulled out about 49,000 +/- 11,000 unique UMI-labeled TRB cDNA molecules from each library. On average, about 40,000 +/- 10,000 functional in-frame TRB CDR3 nucleotide clonotypes lacking stop codons were found per library. After downsampling to 5000 UMI-labeled TRB molecules per sample, diversity metrics such as normalized Shannon-Wiener and Chao1 were calculated in VDJtools. Clonotype-size-weighted physicochemical properties of the central five CDR3 residues (interaction energy, strength, volume and Kidera factor 4) were computed in VDJtools. The reads were reprocessed in TCRdb, with one entry per CDR3 protein sequence and no accompanying DNA. In this record, the V and J calls reflect TCRdb's handling and not the investigators' own analysis. The table for this sample lists 140,000 to 150,000 distinct CDR3 sequences. The top ten constitute around 0.28% of the sample.

From its cysteine to its phenylalanine, the CDR3 spans 16 amino acids. The protein alone is recorded here. CDR1 and CDR2 (SEHNR, FQNEAQ) derive from the germline V gene (reference sequence). Comments on this clonotype: Its antigen has not been determined.

Sequencing was performed on naive CXCR3+ CD8+ T cells from blood. Sample cell subset or site, as interpreted from the label and publication: CD45RO-CCR7+CD27+CD95- naive CD8+ T cells expressing CXCR3 (TNR3+). The chain was built from TRBV7-9 and TRBJ2-7; as DNA is missing, the TRBD2 call by TCRdb cannot be tested. The origin of this receptor is a human donor in good health. Some clones in this sample may be carry-over from other donors' samples. CDR3 reads: CASSPPLAGGPREQYF.